This TCR beta chain is drawn from a study of long-term antiretroviral therapy in people with HIV (dated by TCRdb to 2021 to 2024). In terms of the full investigation: Collection of the earliest samples took place about a decade ahead of the 2015 WHO recommendation for immediate ART, at a time when ART was typically delayed until CD4 counts fell. This retrospective serial study examined whether starting ART and sustained HIV suppression were associated with changes in the composition and diversity of the TRB repertoire in peripheral blood. A total of approximately 200 cryopreserved PBMC samples came from 25 to 35 adults with confirmed HIV infection and were collected serially over a mean of about 6 years (range 1-12). Among the approximately 30 participants with HIV, ten to twelve were female. No cross-contamination during QIAcube processing was seen in test extractions of a monoclonal T-cell line run alongside 30 to 35 polyclonal samples. Overall study outcomes, separate from this receptor: Limited PBMC availability meant only the TCR beta chain was sequenced, without alpha chain pairing. The repertoire was dominated across all time points by expanded TRB clones identified before ART initiation, although this dominance was seen to fluctuate and to decrease in many PLHIV after ART. No data were available on ART adherence, viral resistance or therapy changes, limiting inferences about post-ART repertoire changes. Samples dated from the mid-2000s to the late 2010s, and the ART regimens used may be less effective than current ones. Because pre-ART samples had limited cell numbers, profiling was done on unsorted PBMC rather than on sorted CD4+ and CD8+ T cells. Starting ART was linked to a significant rise in TRB diversity, yet even after long-term ART the diversity remained significantly lower than in transplant donor controls. Compared with controls, HIV repertoires had narrower CDR3 length ranges, and the network structure pointed to an antigen-experienced repertoire that shifted only slightly toward naive after ART.

The immunoSEQ hsTCRB v3.0 assay was used at survey level resolution to sequence the TRB variable region. A depth of roughly 35,000-50,000 T-cell genomes per sample was targeted for TRB sequencing. Pooled TRB libraries were sequenced on an Illumina MiSeq with a v3 150-cycle kit. Per the original workflow: Repertoire analysis ran in R within a reproducible Nextflow workflow covering QC, data transformation and analysis. LymphoSeq2, an R package for exploring AIRR-Seq data, was used to implement custom analyses. A few samples that produced fewer than 5000 total TRB sequences were removed, so 150 to 200 HIV repertoires were analyzed. Of the 188 retained HIV repertoires, roughly 61 were collected before and roughly 130 after ART initiation. Repertoires were downsampled to 5000 TRB nucleotide sequences, and summary statistics were averaged over 100 downsampling iterations. The analysis kept only TRB sequences whose CDR3 regions were at least seven amino acids long. Diversity was measured with a Shannon entropy-derived clonality score and the Gini coefficient. In the repertoire networks, any two of the top 5000 CDR3 amino acid sequences were linked whenever the two sequences differed by an edit distance of one. GLIPH2 predicted antigen specificity groups and MHC restriction for TRB CDR3 amino acid sequences. To flag known associations with CMV, EBV, HIV or tissue antigens, CDR3 amino acid sequences were compared against VDJdb and McPAS-TCR. Pre-ART, post-ART and control groups were compared with Wilcoxon signed-rank tests and Holm-Bonferroni correction. TCRdb provides this immuneACCESS table in a form limited to in-frame rearrangements. Some clones are lacking; in checked studies, under half of them reflect an unresolved V gene, and why the rest are absent is not known. V and J calls and clone size are given by that table; D and trimming were obtained from the DNA. The sample yields tens of thousands of clones; 75% to 90% were counted once. Together, the top ten hold 3% to 4.5% of the sample.

From the cysteine up to the phenylalanine, the CDR3 has a length of 15 residues. Only the CDR3 region is kept as DNA, spanning 45 bases read in frame from base 1. Compared with germline, V lacks 2 bases and J lacks 4 bases; bases without a gene match: 6. The CDR1 and CDR2 encoded by the germline V gene are SGHAT and FQNNGV. Details on this clone: Its target antigen remains unknown. Base qualities are not recorded, but no much larger clone differs from it by a single base.

To be included, a participant needed at least one PBMC sample from before ART initiation plus at least two post-ART samples. Treatment was received in the United States of America by all participants with HIV. Before DNA extraction, cryopreserved samples of roughly 1-10 million PBMC were thawed and washed. At the time of the earliest PBMC sample, participants with HIV were aged between about 23 and 54 years. Each participant contributed PBMC samples from 1-4 timepoints before ART initiation and 2-8 timepoints after ART initiation, with a median of 7 samples. For every participant, serial HIV viral load, CD4+ T-cell count, ART history and demographic data were obtained. Genomic DNA was extracted from unsorted PBMC with a Qiagen kit on a QIAcube, with processing performed in batches of 12 samples.

The sequence joins TRBV11-2 to TRBJ1-1, and 8 junctional nucleotides match TRBD1. The sample consisted of unsorted PBMCs, taken 0.8 years before starting antiretroviral therapy. This clonotype originated in a man between 18 and 29 years old with HIV. The CDR3 amino acid sequence is: CASSLQWQGATEAFF. The bases read TGTGCCAGCAGCTTACAATGGCAGGGGGCCACTGAAGCTTTCTTT.